This TCR beta chain emerged from a study of T-cell reconstitution after alpha-beta-depleted transplantation in children. Study conclusions and caveats: Most T-cell counts and diversity one year after the transplant came from T cells that were newly produced. Reports say that about two months after transplant, the alpha-beta T cells came out of several hundred graft clones that had expanded.

This sample's TCRbeta library carried unique molecular identifier barcodes. TCRdb redid the calling of the PCR reads with MiXCR, one entry per CDR3 protein. The table shows about 980,000 distinct CDR3 sequences, with about 26% occurring only once. Germline CDR1 and CDR2: SGHDT and YYEEEE. There are 13 residues in the CDR3. The V and J ends lost 1 base and 1 base respectively, with 6 bases between them. This clonotype occurred a few times. What it recognizes is unknown. The sequence derives from a boy under three years old who had a stem cell transplant for SCID, so the T cells may come from the graft donor. The sample was PBMCs, mostly from graft donor cells, taken 360 days after TCRalphabeta/CD19-depleted stem cell transplant. This rearrangement joins TRBV5-6 to TRBJ2-7; D remains ambiguous. The CDR3 DNA is TGTGCCAGCAGCTTGATAAGGTCCTACGAGCAGTACTTC. This translates into CASSLIRSYEQYF. Based on the CDR3 plus reference TRBV5-6 and TRBJ2-7, the full variable domain is DAGVTQSPTHLIKTRGQQVTLRCSPKSGHDTVSWYQQALGQGPQFIFQYYEEEERQRGNFPDRFSGHQFPNYSSELNVNALLLGDSALYLCASSLIRSYEQYFGPGTRLTVT.